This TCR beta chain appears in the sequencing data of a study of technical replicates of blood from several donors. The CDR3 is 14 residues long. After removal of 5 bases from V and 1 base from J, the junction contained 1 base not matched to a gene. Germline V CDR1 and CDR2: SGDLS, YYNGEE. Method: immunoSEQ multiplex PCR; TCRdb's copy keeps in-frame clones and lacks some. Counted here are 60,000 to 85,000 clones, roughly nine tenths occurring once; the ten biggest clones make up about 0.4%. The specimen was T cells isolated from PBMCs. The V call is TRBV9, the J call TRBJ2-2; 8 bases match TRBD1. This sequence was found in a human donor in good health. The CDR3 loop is CASRDRGNTGELFF. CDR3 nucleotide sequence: TGTGCCAGCAGAGACAGGGGGAACACCGGGGAGCTGTTTTTT.